This TCR beta chain comes out of a study of cytomegalovirus exposure and HLA in healthy donors. The CDR3 is made up of 13 amino acids. The germline V gene has CDR1 GTSNPN and CDR2 SVGIG (reference sequence). V was clipped by 0 bases and J by 5 bases, with 7 bases between them. Researchers ran the PCR with 60 Vbeta and 13 Jbeta primers. Method: immunoSEQ multiplex PCR; TCRdb's copy keeps in-frame clones and lacks some. This table holds about 190,000 clones, 84% found once. Sequencing used PBMCs. The receptor's source is a boy between 10 and 17 years old in good health and CMV-seronegative. The chain employs TRBV30 and TRBJ2-2, with TRBD2 as a possible D gene (5 bases). The CDR3 protein is CAWSVGVTGELFF. The CDR3 bases are TGTGCCTGGAGTGTGGGAGTAACCGGGGAGCTGTTTTTT.